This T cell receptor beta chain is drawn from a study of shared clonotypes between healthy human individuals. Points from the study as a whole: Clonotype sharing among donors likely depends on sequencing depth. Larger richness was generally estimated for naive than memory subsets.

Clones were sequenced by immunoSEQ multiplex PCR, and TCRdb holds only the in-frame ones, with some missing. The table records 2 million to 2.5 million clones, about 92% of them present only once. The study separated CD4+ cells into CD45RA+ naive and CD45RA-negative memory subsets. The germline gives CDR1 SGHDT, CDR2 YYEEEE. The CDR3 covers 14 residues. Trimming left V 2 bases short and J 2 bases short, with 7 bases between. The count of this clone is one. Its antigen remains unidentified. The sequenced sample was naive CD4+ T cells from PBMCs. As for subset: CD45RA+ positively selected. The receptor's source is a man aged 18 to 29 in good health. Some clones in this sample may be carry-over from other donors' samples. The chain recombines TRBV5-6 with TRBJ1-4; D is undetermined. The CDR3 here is CASSFGSTNEKLFF. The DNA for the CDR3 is TGTGCCAGCAGCTTCGGATCCACTAATGAAAAACTGTTTTTT.